One sample yielded the 3 T cell receptor beta chains listed below, sequenced in a study of graft-versus-host responses after intestinal transplantation. Sequencing was performed with immunoSEQ multiplex PCR; in TCRdb, only in-frame clones are kept and a portion is missing. The sample shows tens of thousands of clones, about 94% of them seen only once. For these receptors, no antigen is known. Sequences were derived from unstimulated CD8+ T cells sorted from spleen or lymph node cells, sampled before intestinal transplant. The receptors derive from a human donor who received an intestinal transplant.

This clone was picked up one time. The chain couples TRBV25-1 to TRBJ2-7; D not resolved. With 10 bases removed from V and 1 base from J, the gap between germline ends came to 14 bases. Germline V gives CDR1 MGHDK, CDR2 SYGVNS. The CDR3 has 13 amino acids. CDR3 nucleotide sequence: TGTGCCACTTCGGACCAGAATTCCTACGAGCAGTACTTC. Protein: CATSDQNSYEQYF.

The chain is built from TRBV6-5 and TRBJ1-1; tentatively, D is TRBD1 (5 bases). Germline V gene sequence: CDR1 MNHEY, CDR2 SVGAGI. This CDR3 contains 12 residues. V was clipped by 5 bases and J by 4 bases, with 8 bases between them. CDR3 amino acids: CASSQRGTEAFF. CDR3 DNA: TGTGCCAGCAGTCAGAGGGGCACTGAAGCTTTCTTT.

The chain joins TRBV6-5 to TRBJ2-7; a weak D match, TRBD2 (6 bases). The germline V gene has CDR1 MNHEY and CDR2 SVGAGI. The CDR3 has 14 amino acids. Trimming pared 2 bases from V and 5 bases from J, leaving 13 bases between. The CDR3 DNA sequence: TGTGCCAGCAGTTACGTAGGGAGGTCGAACGAGCAGTACTTC. The encoded protein is CASSYVGRSNEQYF.